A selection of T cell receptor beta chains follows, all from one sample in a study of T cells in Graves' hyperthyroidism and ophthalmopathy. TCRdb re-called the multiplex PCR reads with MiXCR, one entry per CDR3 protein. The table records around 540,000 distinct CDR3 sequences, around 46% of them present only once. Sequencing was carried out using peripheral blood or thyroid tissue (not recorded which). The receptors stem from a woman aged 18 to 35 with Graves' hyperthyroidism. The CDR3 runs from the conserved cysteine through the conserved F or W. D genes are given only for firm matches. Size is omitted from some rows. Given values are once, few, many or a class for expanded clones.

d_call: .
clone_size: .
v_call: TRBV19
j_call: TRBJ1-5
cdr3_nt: TGTGCCAGTAGTGGGGGGGGCTTGAGCAATCAGCCCCAGCATTTT
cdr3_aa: CASSGGGLSNQPQHF

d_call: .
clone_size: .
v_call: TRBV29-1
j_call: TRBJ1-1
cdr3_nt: TGCAGCGTTGAAGACCGATTCAGGGGAAGGAACACTGAAGCTTTCTTT
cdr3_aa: CSVEDRFRGRNTEAFF

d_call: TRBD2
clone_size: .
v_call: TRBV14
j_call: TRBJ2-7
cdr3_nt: TGTGCCAGCAGCCAAGGACCTAGCGGGAGAGGGGCCAACGAGCAGTACTTC
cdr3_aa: CASSQGPSGRGANEQYF

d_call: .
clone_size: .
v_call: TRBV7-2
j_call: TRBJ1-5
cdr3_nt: TGTGCCAGTAGTGTTTACCCGGAACAGGGAGGCAGTCAGCCCCAGCATTTT
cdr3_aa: CASSVYPEQGGSQPQHF

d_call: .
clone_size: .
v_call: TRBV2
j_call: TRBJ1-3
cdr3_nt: TGTGCCAGCAGTGAAGTGGGGCTGTTAGGGAACACCATATATTTT
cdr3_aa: CASSEVGLLGNTIYF

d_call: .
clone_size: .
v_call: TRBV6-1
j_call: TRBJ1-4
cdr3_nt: TGTGCCAGCACTGCTCGGGGGGAACTGTTTTTT
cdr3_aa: CASTARGELFF

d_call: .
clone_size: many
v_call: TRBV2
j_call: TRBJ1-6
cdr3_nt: TGTGCCAGCAGATACAGGGATTCACCCCTCCACTTT
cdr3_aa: CASRYRDSPLHF

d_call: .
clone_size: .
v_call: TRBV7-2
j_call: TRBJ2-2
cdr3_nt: TGTGCCAGCAGCTTAGTGGCTCTCACCGGGGAGCTGTTTTTT
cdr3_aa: CASSLVALTGELFF

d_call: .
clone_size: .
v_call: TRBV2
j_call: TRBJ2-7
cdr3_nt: TGTGCCAGCAGTGTGTCAGCGGACTACGAGCAGTACTTC
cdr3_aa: CASSVSADYEQYF

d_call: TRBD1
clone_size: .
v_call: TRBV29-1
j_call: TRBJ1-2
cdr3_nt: TGCAGCGTTGTTCCGCAGGGGGCGCATGGCTACACCTTC
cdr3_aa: CSVVPQGAHGYTF

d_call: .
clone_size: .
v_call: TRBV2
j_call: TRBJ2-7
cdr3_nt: TGTGCCAACCCGCGGCTCGTGCAGTACTTC
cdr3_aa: CANPRLVQYF

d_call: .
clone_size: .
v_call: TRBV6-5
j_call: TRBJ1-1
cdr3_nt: TGTGCCAGCAGTTCCCCCTCGGGATCAACGAACACTGAAGCTTTCTTT
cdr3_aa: CASSSPSGSTNTEAFF

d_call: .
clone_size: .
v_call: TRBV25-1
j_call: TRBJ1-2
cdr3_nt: TGTGCCAGCAGTTATGGGCGGGACTATGGCTACACCTTC
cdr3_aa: CASSYGRDYGYTF